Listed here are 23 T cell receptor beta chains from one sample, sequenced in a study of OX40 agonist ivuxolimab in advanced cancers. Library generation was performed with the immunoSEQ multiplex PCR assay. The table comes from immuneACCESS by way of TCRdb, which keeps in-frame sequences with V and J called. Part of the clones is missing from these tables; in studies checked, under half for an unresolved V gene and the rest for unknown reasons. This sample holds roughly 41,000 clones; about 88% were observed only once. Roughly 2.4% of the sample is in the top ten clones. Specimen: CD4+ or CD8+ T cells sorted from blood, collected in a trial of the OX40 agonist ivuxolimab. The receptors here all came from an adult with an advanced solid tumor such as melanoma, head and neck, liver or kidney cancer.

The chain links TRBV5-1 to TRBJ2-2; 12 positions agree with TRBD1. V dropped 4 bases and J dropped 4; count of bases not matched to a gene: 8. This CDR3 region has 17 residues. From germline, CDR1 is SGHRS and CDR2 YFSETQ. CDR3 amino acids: CASSIPGTGGLTGELFF. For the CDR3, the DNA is TGCGCCAGCAGCATACCCGGGACAGGGGGCCTCACCGGGGAGCTGTTTTTT.

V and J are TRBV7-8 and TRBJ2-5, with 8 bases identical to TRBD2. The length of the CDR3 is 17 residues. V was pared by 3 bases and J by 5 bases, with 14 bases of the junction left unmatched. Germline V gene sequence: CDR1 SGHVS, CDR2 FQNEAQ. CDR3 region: CASSFGAGGARGETQYF. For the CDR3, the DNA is TGTGCCAGCAGCTTCGGCGCGGGGGGCGCGCGGGGGGAGACCCAGTACTTC.

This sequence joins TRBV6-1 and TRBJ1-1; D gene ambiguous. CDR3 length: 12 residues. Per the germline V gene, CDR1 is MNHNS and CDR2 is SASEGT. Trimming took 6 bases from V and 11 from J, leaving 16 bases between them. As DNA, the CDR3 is TGTGCCAGCAGCGGAGTCCCAGCGCGTGCTTTCTTT. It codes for CASSGVPARAFF.

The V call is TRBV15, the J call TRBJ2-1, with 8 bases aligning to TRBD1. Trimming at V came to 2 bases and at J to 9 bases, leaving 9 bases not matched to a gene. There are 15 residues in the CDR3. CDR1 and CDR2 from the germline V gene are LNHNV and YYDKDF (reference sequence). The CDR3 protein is CATSRSTTGESEQFF. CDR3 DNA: TGTGCCACCAGCAGATCGACGACAGGGGAGAGTGAGCAGTTCTTC.

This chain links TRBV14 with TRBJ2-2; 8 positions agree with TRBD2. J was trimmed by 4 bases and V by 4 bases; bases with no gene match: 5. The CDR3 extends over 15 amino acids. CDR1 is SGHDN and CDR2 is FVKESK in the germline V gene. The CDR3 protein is CASSPGGGGTGELFF. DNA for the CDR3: TGTGCCAGCAGCCCGGGGGGGGGCGGCACCGGGGAGCTGTTTTTT.

The CDR3 coding sequence is TGCGCCAGCAGCTTCGATTCACCCAGCAATCAGCCCCAGCATTTT. It codes for CASSFDSPSNQPQHF. This chain joins TRBV5-1 and TRBJ1-5, with D unclear. The V end lost 2 bases, the J end lost 1 base, and 10 bases lay between the germline ends. The length of the CDR3 is 15 residues. The germline V gene has CDR1 SGHRS and CDR2 YFSETQ.

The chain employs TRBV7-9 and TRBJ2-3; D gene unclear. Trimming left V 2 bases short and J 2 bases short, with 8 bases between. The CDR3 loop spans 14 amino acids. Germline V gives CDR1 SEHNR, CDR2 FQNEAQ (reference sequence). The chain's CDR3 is CASSLTLSTDTQYF. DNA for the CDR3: TGTGCCAGCAGCTTAACCCTGTCCACAGATACGCAGTATTTT.

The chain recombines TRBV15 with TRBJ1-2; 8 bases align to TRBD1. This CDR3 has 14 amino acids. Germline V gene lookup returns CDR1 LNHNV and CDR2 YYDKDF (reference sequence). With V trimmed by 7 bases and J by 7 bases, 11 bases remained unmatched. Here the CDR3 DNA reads TGTGCCACCACCAGCGCAGGGGGCTACGTTGGCTACACCTTC. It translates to CATTSAGGYVGYTF.

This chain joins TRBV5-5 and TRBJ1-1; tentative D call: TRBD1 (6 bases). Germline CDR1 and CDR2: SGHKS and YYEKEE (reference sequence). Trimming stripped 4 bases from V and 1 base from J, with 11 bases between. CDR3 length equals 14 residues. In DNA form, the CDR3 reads TGTGCCAGCAGCCGACAGGAGGCGAACACTGAAGCTTTCTTT. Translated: CASSRQEANTEAFF.

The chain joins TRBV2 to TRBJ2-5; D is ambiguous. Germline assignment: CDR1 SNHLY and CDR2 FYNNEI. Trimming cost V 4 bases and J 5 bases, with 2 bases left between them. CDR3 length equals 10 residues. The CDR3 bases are TGTGCCAGCAGTGGGGAGACCCAGTACTTC. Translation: CASSGETQYF.

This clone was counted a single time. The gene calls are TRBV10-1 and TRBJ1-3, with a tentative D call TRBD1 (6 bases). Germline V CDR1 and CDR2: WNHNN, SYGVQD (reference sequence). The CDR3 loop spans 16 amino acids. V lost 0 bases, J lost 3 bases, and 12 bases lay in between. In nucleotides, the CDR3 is TGCGCCAGCAGTGAGTCGTGGGGGCGTAGTGGAAACACCATATATTTT. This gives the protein CASSESWGRSGNTIYF.

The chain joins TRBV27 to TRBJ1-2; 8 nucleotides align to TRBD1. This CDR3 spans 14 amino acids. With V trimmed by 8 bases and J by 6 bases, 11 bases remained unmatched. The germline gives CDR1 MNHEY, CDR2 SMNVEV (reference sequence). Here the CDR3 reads CASGQVQGADGYTF. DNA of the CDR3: TGTGCCAGCGGCCAGGTCCAGGGGGCAGATGGCTACACCTTC.

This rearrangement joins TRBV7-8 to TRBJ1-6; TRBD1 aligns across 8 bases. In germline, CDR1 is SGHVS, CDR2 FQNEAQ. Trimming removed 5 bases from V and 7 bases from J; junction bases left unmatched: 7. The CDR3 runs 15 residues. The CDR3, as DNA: TGTGCCAGCAGCCTGAGGACAGGGAAGAATTCACCCCTCCACTTT. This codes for CASSLRTGKNSPLHF. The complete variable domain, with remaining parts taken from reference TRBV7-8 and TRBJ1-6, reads GAGVSQSPRYKVAKRGQDVALRCDPISGHVSLFWYQQALGQGPEFLTYFQNEAQLDKSGLPSDRFFAERPEGSVSTLKIQRTQQEDSAVYLCASSLRTGKNSPLHFGNGTRLTVT.

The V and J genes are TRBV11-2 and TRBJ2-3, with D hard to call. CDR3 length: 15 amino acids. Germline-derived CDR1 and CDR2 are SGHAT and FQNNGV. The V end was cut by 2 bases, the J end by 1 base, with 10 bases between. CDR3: CASSLNPVRTDTQYF. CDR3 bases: TGTGCCAGCAGCTTAAACCCAGTCCGCACAGATACGCAGTATTTT.

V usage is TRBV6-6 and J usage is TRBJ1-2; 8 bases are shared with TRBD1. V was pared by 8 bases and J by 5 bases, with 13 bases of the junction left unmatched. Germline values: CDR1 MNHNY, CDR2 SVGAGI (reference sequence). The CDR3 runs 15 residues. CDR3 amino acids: CASLGQGTTAYGYTF. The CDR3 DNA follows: TGTGCCAGCCTCGGACAGGGTACCACCGCTTATGGCTACACCTTC.

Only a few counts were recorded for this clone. CDR3 protein: CASSPRRWAEAEKLFF. The CDR3 DNA sequence: TGTGCCAGCAGCCCACGTCGATGGGCGGAGGCTGAAAAACTGTTTTTT. J is TRBJ1-4 and V is TRBV7-8; D not certain. The CDR3 spans 16 residues. CDR1 and CDR2 from the germline V gene are SGHVS and FQNEAQ. Between the trimmed V and J ends, which lost 5 bases and 7 bases, there was a span of 20 bases.

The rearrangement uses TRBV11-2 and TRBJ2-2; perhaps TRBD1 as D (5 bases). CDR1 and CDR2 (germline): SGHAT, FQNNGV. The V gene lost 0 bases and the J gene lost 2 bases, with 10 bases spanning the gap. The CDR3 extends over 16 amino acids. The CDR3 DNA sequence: TGTGCCAGCAGCTTAGATCGAAGGGGTAACACCGGGGAGCTGTTTTTT. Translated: CASSLDRRGNTGELFF.

CDR3 sequence (DNA): TGTGCCAGCAGCTTAGACGGGGGGTCCTACAATGAGCAGTTCTTC. Translated: CASSLDGGSYNEQFF. V is TRBV7-3 and J is TRBJ2-1, with TRBD2 matching 7 bases. The germline CDR1 and CDR2 sequences are SGHTA and FQGTGA. Unmatched junction bases numbered 2, after V lost 2 bases and J lost 1 base. The CDR3 has 15 amino acids.

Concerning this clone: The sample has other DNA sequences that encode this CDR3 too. CDR3 protein: CAWSVLRGGGYTF. As DNA, the CDR3 is TGTGCCTGGAGTGTACTGCGGGGAGGGGGCTACACCTTC. The genes are TRBV30 and TRBJ1-2; D is ambiguous. Germline values: CDR1 GTSNPN, CDR2 SVGIG (reference sequence). The CDR3 sequence is 13 residues long. V was shortened by 0 bases and J by 8 bases, with 13 bases between the two germline ends.

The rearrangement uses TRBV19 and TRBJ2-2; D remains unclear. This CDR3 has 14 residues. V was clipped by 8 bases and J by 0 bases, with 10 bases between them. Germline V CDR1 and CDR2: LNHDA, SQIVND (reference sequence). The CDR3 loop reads CASDHGANTGELFF. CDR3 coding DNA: TGTGCCAGTGATCACGGAGCGAACACCGGGGAGCTGTTTTTT.

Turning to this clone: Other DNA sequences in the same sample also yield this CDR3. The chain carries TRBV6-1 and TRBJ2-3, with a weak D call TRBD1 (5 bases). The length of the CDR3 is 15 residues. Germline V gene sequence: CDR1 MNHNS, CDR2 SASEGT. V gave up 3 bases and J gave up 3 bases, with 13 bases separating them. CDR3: CASSEGRASTDTQYF. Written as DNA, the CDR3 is TGTGCCAGCAGTGAGGGCAGGGCCTCTACAGATACGCAGTATTTT.

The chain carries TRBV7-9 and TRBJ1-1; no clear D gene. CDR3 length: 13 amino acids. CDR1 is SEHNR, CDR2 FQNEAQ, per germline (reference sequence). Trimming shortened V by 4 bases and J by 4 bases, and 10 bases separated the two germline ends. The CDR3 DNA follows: TGTGCCAGCAGCTCCCGGGTGAGCACTGAAGCTTTCTTT. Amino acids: CASSSRVSTEAFF.

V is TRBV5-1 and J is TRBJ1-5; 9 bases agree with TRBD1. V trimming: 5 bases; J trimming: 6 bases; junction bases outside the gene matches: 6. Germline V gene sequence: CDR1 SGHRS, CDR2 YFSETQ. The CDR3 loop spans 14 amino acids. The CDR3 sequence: CASRGGTGPQPQHF. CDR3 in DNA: TGCGCCAGCAGGGGGGGGACAGGGCCTCAGCCCCAGCATTTT. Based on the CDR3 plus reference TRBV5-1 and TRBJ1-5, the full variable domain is KAGVTQTPRYLIKTRGQQVTLSCSPISGHRSVSWYQQTPGQGLQFLFEYFSETQRNKGNFPGRFSGRQFSNSRSEMNVSTLELGDSALYLCASRGGTGPQPQHFGDGTRLSIL.